This T cell receptor beta chain was obtained from a study of blood T cells in healthy people across ages. PBMCs, at least 7 million per sample, were isolated. The CDR3 extends over 16 amino acids. A second 7 to 11 cycle PCR used barcoded and J-beta primers. TCRdb re-called the 5' RACE reads through MiXCR, storing one row per CDR3 protein. Of some 750,000 distinct CDR3 sequences in the sample, 22% were seen once. The receptor was isolated from a man between 65 and 85 years old in good health. The sequencing sample was made of blood. The V call is TRBV21-1, the J call TRBJ2-5; the table's D call TRBD2 went unverified against the DNA. TRBV21-1 is an annotated pseudogene. DNA of the CDR3: TGTGCCAGCAGCAAAGGTTCTAGCGGGGAACAAGAGACCCAGTACTTC. Translated, it gives CASSKGSSGEQETQYF.